This is a list of T cell receptor beta chains from one sample in a study of cytomegalovirus exposure and HLA in healthy donors. Clones were read by immunoSEQ multiplex PCR, and TCRdb kept only the in-frame ones, dropping some. The sample contains 150,000 to 200,000 clones, about four fifths of which appear only once. Source material: PBMCs. These receptors originate from a man between 18 and 29 years old in good health and CMV-seropositive. Each CDR3 is given with its conserved first and last residue. Each record gives: V gene, D gene, clone size, J gene, CDR3 DNA, CDR3 protein. A D gene is named only where the DNA matches it firmly. Part of the rows lack a size; the others show once, few, many or a class for expanded clones.

V: TRBV28; D: TRBD1; size: -; J: TRBJ2-5; DNA: TGTGCCAGCAGAACAGGGGGCCAAGAGACCCAGTACTTC; CDR3: CASRTGGQETQYF
V: TRBV7-6; D: TRBD2; size: -; J: TRBJ2-5; DNA: TGTGCCAGCAGGGGGACTAGCGGGAGAGGACGCCAGTACTTC; CDR3: CASRGTSGRGRQYF
V: TRBV6-1; D: TRBD1; size: -; J: TRBJ1-5; DNA: TGTGCCAGCAGTGAACAGGGGGGAAATCAGCCCCAGCATTTT; CDR3: CASSEQGGNQPQHF
V: TRBV5-6; D: -; size: -; J: TRBJ2-1; DNA: TGTGCCAGCAGCCAGAGGACGGGAGTAACGAACAATGAGCAGTTCTTC; CDR3: CASSQRTGVTNNEQFF
V: TRBV7-9; D: TRBD2; size: -; J: TRBJ2-1; DNA: TGTGCCAGCAGCTTGGCGGGCGGGAGAATTGACAATGAGCAGTTCTTC; CDR3: CASSLAGGRIDNEQFF
V: TRBV5-1; D: -; size: few; J: TRBJ1-5; DNA: TGCGCCAGCAGCGTCGGCGGGGTTGGCAATCAGCCCCAGCATTTT; CDR3: CASSVGGVGNQPQHF
V: TRBV6-1; D: TRBD1; size: -; J: TRBJ2-1; DNA: TGTGCCAGCAGGTCCGACAGGGGTTCCTACAATGAGCAGTTCTTC; CDR3: CASRSDRGSYNEQFF
V: TRBV6-6; D: TRBD1; size: -; J: TRBJ2-4; DNA: TGTGCCAGCAGTTGGGACAGAAACATTCAGTACTTC; CDR3: CASSWDRNIQYF
V: TRBV27; D: -; size: -; J: TRBJ2-3; DNA: TGTGCCAGCAGTTTAACTGTGGACATCACAGATACGCAGTATTTT; CDR3: CASSLTVDITDTQYF
V: TRBV2; D: -; size: -; J: TRBJ2-3; DNA: TGTGCCAGCACTCACGGGACTAGCACAGATACGCAGTATTTT; CDR3: CASTHGTSTDTQYF
V: TRBV4-1; D: TRBD2; size: -; J: TRBJ2-7; DNA: TGCGCCAGCAGCCTAGCGGGAGGGCCCTACGAGCAGTACTTC; CDR3: CASSLAGGPYEQYF
V: TRBV4-1; D: TRBD2; size: -; J: TRBJ2-7; DNA: TGCGCCAGCAGCCACGGAATACTAGCGGGGGATACCTACGAGCAGTACTTC; CDR3: CASSHGILAGDTYEQYF
V: TRBV28; D: -; size: -; J: TRBJ2-7; DNA: TGTGCCAGCAGTCCCCAGGGGAATTTCCCCTACGAGCAGTACTTC; CDR3: CASSPQGNFPYEQYF
V: TRBV4-2; D: TRBD2; size: -; J: TRBJ2-1; DNA: TGTGCCAGCAGCCAAGTGGGGCGGGAGGGCTACAATGAGCAGTTCTTC; CDR3: CASSQVGREGYNEQFF
V: TRBV10-3; D: TRBD1; size: -; J: TRBJ2-7; DNA: TGTGCCATCAGTGAGTACCCCTCGACAGGGGCTCCCTACGAGCAGTACTTC; CDR3: CAISEYPSTGAPYEQYF
V: TRBV11-2; D: -; size: -; J: TRBJ2-7; DNA: TGTGCCAGCAGCTTAGACGGGGGAGTGGGGATTTCCTACGAGCAGTACTTC; CDR3: CASSLDGGVGISYEQYF
V: TRBV6-1; D: TRBD1; size: -; J: TRBJ1-4; DNA: TGTGCCAGCAACCCAAGGACAGGAGGAAATGAAAAACTGTTTTTT; CDR3: CASNPRTGGNEKLFF
V: TRBV28; D: -; size: once; J: TRBJ2-4; DNA: TGTGCCAGCAGTCCCGCGGGACAGACTCTAGCCAAAAACATTCAGTACTTC; CDR3: CASSPAGQTLAKNIQYF
V: TRBV20-1; D: -; size: -; J: TRBJ2-5; DNA: TGCAGTGCTAAGGGAGGAGAGACCCAGTACTTC; CDR3: CSAKGGETQYF
V: TRBV30; D: -; size: few; J: TRBJ1-1; DNA: TGTGCCTGGAGTGTGAGGGTGGACACTGAAGCTTTCTTT; CDR3: CAWSVRVDTEAFF
V: TRBV7-3; D: TRBD2; size: -; J: TRBJ2-1; DNA: TGTGCCAGCAGCTTTGGACTAGACAATGAGCAGTTCTTC; CDR3: CASSFGLDNEQFF
V: TRBV6-1; D: -; size: -; J: TRBJ2-7; DNA: TGTGCCAGCAGTGATCCGCGCGGGATCTACGAGCAGTACTTC; CDR3: CASSDPRGIYEQYF
V: TRBV2; D: -; size: few; J: TRBJ2-2; DNA: TGTGCCAGCCGGAGGGTAGCGGGACAGACCGGGGAGCTGTTTTTT; CDR3: CASRRVAGQTGELFF
V: TRBV18; D: TRBD2; size: -; J: TRBJ2-7; DNA: TGTGCCAGCTCACCAGGACTAGCGGGAGTGCACGAGCAGTACTTC; CDR3: CASSPGLAGVHEQYF
V: TRBV4-2; D: -; size: once; J: TRBJ2-7; DNA: TGTGCCAGCAGCCAACGTACGGACAGCTCCTACGAGCAGTACTTC; CDR3: CASSQRTDSSYEQYF
V: TRBV10-3; D: TRBD2; size: -; J: TRBJ2-1; DNA: TGTGCCATCAGTGACCCACCCATAGCGGGAGTCGGCAATGAGCAGTTCTTC; CDR3: CAISDPPIAGVGNEQFF
V: TRBV10-3; D: TRBD1; size: -; J: TRBJ1-1; DNA: TGTGCCATCAGCGACAGGGGGCGAGGAAACACTGAAGCTTTCTTT; CDR3: CAISDRGRGNTEAFF
V: TRBV29-1; D: TRBD2; size: once; J: TRBJ2-3; DNA: TGCAGCGCAAGGACTAGCGGGTTTACGCAGTATTTT; CDR3: CSARTSGFTQYF
V: TRBV7-2; D: TRBD2; size: -; J: TRBJ2-4; DNA: TGTGCCAGCAGCACCACTCTTAAGCGGGAGGTTGGTGCCAAAAACATTCAGTACTTC; CDR3: CASSTTLKREVGAKNIQYF
V: TRBV19; D: TRBD2; size: -; J: TRBJ2-1; DNA: TGTGCCAGCAACAGGGGACTAGCGGGACCTTACAATGAGCAGTTCTTC; CDR3: CASNRGLAGPYNEQFF
V: TRBV27; D: -; size: -; J: TRBJ2-7; DNA: TGTGCCAGCAGTTTATCGTTCAGGGGCCCTTCTTTCTACGAGCAGTACTTC; CDR3: CASSLSFRGPSFYEQYF
V: TRBV6-6; D: -; size: -; J: TRBJ1-5; DNA: TGTGCCAGCCGCCCGCGGGGGGGAAGTAGCAATCAGCCCCAGCATTTT; CDR3: CASRPRGGSSNQPQHF
V: TRBV27; D: -; size: once; J: TRBJ2-1; DNA: TGTGCCAGCAGTTCCTTCAGCTCCTACAATGAGCAGTTCTTC; CDR3: CASSSFSSYNEQFF
V: TRBV4-3; D: TRBD2; size: -; J: TRBJ2-3; DNA: TGCGCCAGCAGCCAAGGACTAGGCGGGAGCGGTACAGATACGCAGTATTTT; CDR3: CASSQGLGGSGTDTQYF
V: TRBV5-6; D: -; size: -; J: TRBJ2-5; DNA: TGTGCCAGCAGCCCACTCATCGAAGAGACCCAGTACTTC; CDR3: CASSPLIEETQYF
V: TRBV5-4; D: TRBD2; size: -; J: TRBJ2-1; DNA: TGTGCCAGCAGCTTCGGGACTAGGAATAATGAGCAGTTCTTC; CDR3: CASSFGTRNNEQFF
V: TRBV29-1; D: TRBD2; size: -; J: TRBJ2-3; DNA: TGCAGCGTTGACGGACTAGCGGGAGGGCCTCAAGATACGCAGTATTTT; CDR3: CSVDGLAGGPQDTQYF
V: TRBV28; D: -; size: -; J: TRBJ2-7; DNA: TGTGCCAGCAGCTTGGAGGGGGCGTACGAGCAGTACTTC; CDR3: CASSLEGAYEQYF
V: TRBV7-3; D: TRBD1; size: -; J: TRBJ2-7; DNA: TGTGCCAGCAGCTTGACAGGGGGCAGGGACGAGCAGTACTTC; CDR3: CASSLTGGRDEQYF
V: TRBV27; D: TRBD2; size: many; J: TRBJ2-2; DNA: TGTGCCAGCAGTTTATGGGGTAGCGGGAGCACCGGGGAGCTGTTTTTT; CDR3: CASSLWGSGSTGELFF
V: TRBV28; D: -; size: -; J: TRBJ2-7; DNA: TGTGCCAGCAGTTTATGGGGGGGACGGATCTACGAGCAGTACTTC; CDR3: CASSLWGGRIYEQYF
V: TRBV4-1; D: -; size: -; J: TRBJ2-7; DNA: TGCGCCAGCAGCCCCTTGGGGCGGGAAACCTACGAGCAGTACTTC; CDR3: CASSPLGRETYEQYF
V: TRBV27; D: TRBD1; size: -; J: TRBJ1-2; DNA: TGTGCCAGCAGTTTATCATGGGACAGTACATATGGCTACACCTTC; CDR3: CASSLSWDSTYGYTF
V: TRBV28; D: TRBD2; size: -; J: TRBJ2-5; DNA: TGTGCCAGCAGGCGGACTAGCGGGGGCCGGGAGACCCAGTACTTC; CDR3: CASRRTSGGRETQYF
V: TRBV27; D: TRBD1; size: once; J: TRBJ2-1; DNA: TGTGCCAGCAGTCCCCAGCCGGGACAGGGGTTAAATGAGCAGTTCTTC; CDR3: CASSPQPGQGLNEQFF
V: TRBV27; D: -; size: -; J: TRBJ2-3; DNA: TGTGCCAGCAGTTACCAGCGTGACACAGATACGCAGTATTTT; CDR3: CASSYQRDTDTQYF
V: TRBV7-2; D: TRBD1; size: -; J: TRBJ2-1; DNA: TGTGCCAGCAGCTCTGAGGACAGGCTTTTCTCCTACAATGAGCAGTTCTTC; CDR3: CASSSEDRLFSYNEQFF
V: TRBV28; D: -; size: -; J: TRBJ2-5; DNA: TGTGCCAGCGGAGGGACGGCCGAACTCCAAGAGACCCAGTACTTC; CDR3: CASGGTAELQETQYF
V: TRBV7-2; D: -; size: -; J: TRBJ1-5; DNA: TGTGCCAGCAGCTTAGGGGGGGATCAGCCCCAGCATTTT; CDR3: CASSLGGDQPQHF
V: TRBV27; D: -; size: -; J: TRBJ1-4; DNA: TGTGCCAGCAGATCCCACGGAGGAAGTGAAAAACTGTTTTTT; CDR3: CASRSHGGSEKLFF
V: TRBV6-6; D: -; size: -; J: TRBJ2-1; DNA: TGTGCCAGCAGTTACTCGGCTGACAATGAGCAGTTCTTC; CDR3: CASSYSADNEQFF
V: TRBV9; D: TRBD1; size: -; J: TRBJ2-6; DNA: TGTGCCAGCAGCGTCCCGGGACAGGGGGGATTTGGGGCCAACGTCCTGACTTTC; CDR3: CASSVPGQGGFGANVLTF
V: TRBV13; D: TRBD2; size: -; J: TRBJ2-7; DNA: TGTGCCAGCAGCTCTAGCGGGAACCCGAAGGGGGGCTACGAGCAGTACTTC; CDR3: CASSSSGNPKGGYEQYF
V: TRBV29-1; D: -; size: -; J: TRBJ2-5; DNA: TGCAGCGCGGGTACGGAGACCCAGTACTTC; CDR3: CSAGTETQYF
V: TRBV5-1; D: -; size: -; J: TRBJ2-1; DNA: TGCGCCAGCAGCGCCTTGGGATCCGGGGCCTACAATGAGCAGTTCTTC; CDR3: CASSALGSGAYNEQFF
V: TRBV7-2; D: -; size: once; J: TRBJ2-7; DNA: TGTGCCAGCAGCCCCACAGAATACGAGCAGTACTTC; CDR3: CASSPTEYEQYF
V: TRBV30; D: TRBD1; size: -; J: TRBJ2-2; DNA: TGTGCCTGGAGTGCCAAACGTTCGGGACAGGGGGTTCTAGCGGGGGAGCTGTTTTTT; CDR3: CAWSAKRSGQGVLAGELFF